This T cell receptor beta chain was sequenced during a study of CD8 T cells in Susac syndrome. Study context: At the time their blood was drawn, patients with Susac syndrome were either therapy-naive, on corticosteroids (with some of them also receiving intravenous immunoglobulin), or on intravenous immunoglobulin alone.

Study findings and constraints: The study acknowledged a relatively small number of individuals in its TCR sequencing and HLA analysis.

Germline values: CDR1 SEHNR, CDR2 FQNEAQ (reference sequence). V was clipped by 3 bases and J by 4 bases, with 15 bases between them. This CDR3 spans 15 amino acids. Recently defined diagnostic criteria classed the Susac syndrome patients as definite or probable. Reverse transcription of about 0.45 to 1 ug RNA was performed with random hexamers. The immunoSEQ assay covered 54 Vbeta and 13 Jbeta segments for CDR3. TCRdb re-called the immunoSEQ multiplex PCR reads through MiXCR, storing one row per CDR3 protein. The sample consists of over 140,000 distinct CDR3 sequences, approximately 95% of them appearing once. A remark on this clonotype: Its antigen is as yet unknown.

Specimen: CD4+ T cells from PBMCs. The chain combines TRBV7-9 with TRBJ1-1, with TRBD1 as a possible D gene (5 bases). This sequence originates from a human donor with Susac syndrome. The CDR3 DNA is TGTGCCAGCAGCTTCCGGGGGTGGGATGGCACTGAAGCTTTCTTT. Translating it yields CASSFRGWDGTEAFF.